The present TCR beta chain was sequenced within a study of early T cells in non-severe SARS-CoV-2 infection. Across the whole study: The input, bulk RNA from unsorted whole blood, was sequenced, and chains were unpaired.

The sample holds a few counts of this clonotype. Individual cDNA molecules were tagged with unique molecular identifiers, the study reported. Each CDR3 protein is one row after TCRdb ran MiXCR on the 5' RACE reads. Of tens of thousands of distinct CDR3 sequences in the sample, 8% to 9.5% were seen once. The receptor comes from an adult who was a healthcare worker with PCR-confirmed SARS-CoV-2 infection or an uninfected control (not recorded which). Sample: whole blood.

CDR3 in amino acids: CASSISGRSHEQYF. The CDR3 DNA reads as TGTGCCAGCAGCATTAGCGGGAGGTCGCACGAGCAGTACTTC. The chain couples TRBV12-3 or TRBV12-4 to TRBJ2-7, with TRBD2 matching over 10 bases. V lost 6 bases and J lost 5; bases outside the gene matches: 7. The CDR3 consists of 14 residues.